Presented here are 5 T cell receptor beta chains from one specimen sequenced in a study of T cell responses to AZD1222 COVID-19 vaccine (dated by TCRdb to 2020 to 2023). The protocol used for the library was the immunoSEQ multiplex PCR assay. Sourced from immuneACCESS, this table was stored by TCRdb with only in-frame sequences that have V and J called. A share of the clones is absent; for the studies checked, an unresolved V gene accounts for under half, and the remainder has no known explanation. The sample contains tens of thousands of clones, 65% to 90% of them found a single time. Roughly 10% of the sample is in the top ten clones. The meaning of the sample's time point label: baseline before first vaccination. Material: peripheral blood, obtained on day 0 of AZD1222 vaccination. These receptors came from an adult in good health.

The genes are TRBV3-1 (or the pseudogene TRBV3-2) and TRBJ2-3, with 8 bases fitting TRBD1. This CDR3 spans 17 amino acids. The V segment lost 4 bases and the J segment 3 bases; nucleotides outside the gene matches: 12. Germline-derived CDR1 and CDR2 are LGHDT and YNNKEL (reference sequence). The CDR3 region is CASSRAPGQGITDTQYF. The CDR3 DNA follows: TGTGCCAGCAGCCGGGCCCCCGGACAGGGCATAACAGATACGCAGTATTTT.

This clone was seen once. The genes are TRBV10-3 and TRBJ1-1, with a weak D call TRBD1 (5 bases). Trimming took off 2 bases at V and 10 bases at J, with 11 bases between the two ends. Per the germline V gene, CDR1 is ENHRY and CDR2 is SYGVKD. CDR3 length equals 12 residues. CDR3 sequence: CAISETAGIAFF. As DNA, the CDR3 is TGTGCCATCAGTGAGACGGCAGGGATAGCTTTCTTT.

The rearrangement uses TRBV6-6 and TRBJ1-1, with D possibly being TRBD1 (5 bases). CDR1 is MNHNY and CDR2 is SVGAGI in the germline V gene (reference sequence). This CDR3 has 13 amino acids. V lost 4 bases to trimming and J lost 0 bases, with 6 bases between them. CDR3 in amino acids: CASSSGVNTEAFF. The CDR3 nucleotides are TGTGCCAGCAGTTCGGGGGTGAACACTGAAGCTTTCTTT.

CDR3 residues: CASSEMGGSGIAEAFF. CDR3 DNA: TGCGCCAGCAGTGAGATGGGGGGCTCGGGGATCGCTGAAGCTTTCTTT. The V and J genes are TRBV10-2 and TRBJ1-1; maybe TRBD1 (6 bases). Trimming shortened V by 2 bases and J by 6 bases, and 19 bases separated the two germline ends. This CDR3 is 16 amino acids long. CDR1 and CDR2 from the germline V gene are WSHSY and SAAADI.

The chain uses TRBV21-1 and TRBJ1-1; the DNA was not used to check the table's D call, TRBD1. TRBV21-1 is a pseudogene. This CDR3 is built from 18 residues. The CDR3 DNA is TGTGCCAGCAGCACCCGAAATCCGGGACAGGGGAAATATACTGAAGCTTTCTTT. This encodes CASSTRNPGQGKYTEAFF.